Following are 5 T cell receptor beta chains from one sample sequenced in a study of response to subunit inactivated influenza vaccine. One entry per CDR3 protein results from TCRdb running MiXCR on the RT-PCR reads. The table includes hundreds of thousands of distinct CDR3 sequences, 12% to 15% detected once. Specimen: PBMCs from blood, collected less than 15 days before vaccination. These receptors were collected from a man aged 45-65 years who received an inactivated influenza vaccine.

This clonotype was seen more than once but under ten times. The CDR3 protein is CSAPRGSSFGTF. The CDR3 DNA reads TGCAGTGCTCCCAGGGGGTCCTCGTTTGGGACCTTC. V gene TRBV20-1 combines with J gene TRBJ1-2, with 7 bases matching TRBD1. Per germline, CDR1 DFQATT and CDR2 SNEGSKA (reference sequence). The CDR3 is made up of 12 amino acids. V shed 5 bases and J 14 bases; nucleotides not matched to a gene: 14.

This clonotype showed up just a few times. The chain links TRBV6-1 to TRBJ2-2; TRBD1 matches at 12 bases. V shed 5 bases and J 6 bases; nucleotides not matched to a gene: 7. There are 16 residues in the CDR3. From germline, CDR1 is MNHNS and CDR2 SASEGT. Written as DNA, the CDR3 is TGTGCCAGCAGTCCGCCGGGACAGGGGGCCCCCGGGGAGCTGTTTTTT. Protein sequence: CASSPPGQGAPGELFF.

This clonotype appeared once. The V and J genes are TRBV5-6 and TRBJ1-5; D is undetermined. CDR1 is SGHDT and CDR2 is YYEEEE in the germline V gene. This CDR3 comprises 16 residues. V was cut by 4 bases and J by 4 bases, with 18 bases left in between. The CDR3 region is CASSLWEGRLNQPQHF. Here the CDR3 DNA reads TGTGCCAGCAGCCTCTGGGAGGGAAGGTTGAATCAGCCCCAGCATTTT. The complete variable domain, with remaining parts taken from reference TRBV5-6 and TRBJ1-5, reads DAGVTQSPTHLIKTRGQQVTLRCSPKSGHDTVSWYQQALGQGPQFIFQYYEEEERQRGNFPDRFSGHQFPNYSSELNVNALLLGDSALYLCASSLWEGRLNQPQHFGDGTRLSIL.

This clonotype was picked up a small number of times. DNA of the CDR3: TGTGCCACCACCGGGCAGAATAGCAATGAGCAGTTCTTC. It yields the protein CATTGQNSNEQFF. J is TRBJ2-1 and V is TRBV24-1; D remains unclear. Trimming cost V 8 bases and J 6 bases, with 13 bases left between them. Per the germline V gene, CDR1 is KGHDR and CDR2 is SFDVKD. The CDR3 has 13 residues.

In nucleotides, the CDR3 is TGCAGTGCTAAACTTTCAAGAGAGACCCAGTACTTC. Translation: CSAKLSRETQYF. J is TRBJ2-5 and V is TRBV20-1; D is ambiguous. The CDR3 sequence is 12 residues long. The ends were cut back, 4 bases at V and 4 bases at J, with 10 bases in the middle. The germline V gene has CDR1 DFQATT and CDR2 SNEGSKA (reference sequence).